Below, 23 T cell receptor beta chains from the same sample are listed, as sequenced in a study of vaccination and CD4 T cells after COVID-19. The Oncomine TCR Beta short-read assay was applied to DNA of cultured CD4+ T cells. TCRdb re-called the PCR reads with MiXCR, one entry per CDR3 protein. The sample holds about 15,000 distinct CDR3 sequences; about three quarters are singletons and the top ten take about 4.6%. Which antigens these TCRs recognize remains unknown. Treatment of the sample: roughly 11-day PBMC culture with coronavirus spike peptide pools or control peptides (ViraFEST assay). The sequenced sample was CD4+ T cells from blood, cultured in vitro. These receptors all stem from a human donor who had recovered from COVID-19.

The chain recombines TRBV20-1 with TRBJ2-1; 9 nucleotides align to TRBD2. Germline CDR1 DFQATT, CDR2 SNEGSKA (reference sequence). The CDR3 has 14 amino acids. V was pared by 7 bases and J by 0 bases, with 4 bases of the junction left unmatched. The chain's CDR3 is CSGAGGNSYNEQFF. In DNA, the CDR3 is TGCAGTGGCGCGGGAGGGAACTCCTACAATGAGCAGTTCTTC.

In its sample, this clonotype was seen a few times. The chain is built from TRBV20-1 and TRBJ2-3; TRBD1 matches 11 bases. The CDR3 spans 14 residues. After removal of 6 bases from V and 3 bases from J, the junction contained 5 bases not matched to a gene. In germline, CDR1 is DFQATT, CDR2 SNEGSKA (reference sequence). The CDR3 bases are TGCAGTGCACGGACAGGGGGCATTACAGATACGCAGTATTTT. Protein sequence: CSARTGGITDTQYF.

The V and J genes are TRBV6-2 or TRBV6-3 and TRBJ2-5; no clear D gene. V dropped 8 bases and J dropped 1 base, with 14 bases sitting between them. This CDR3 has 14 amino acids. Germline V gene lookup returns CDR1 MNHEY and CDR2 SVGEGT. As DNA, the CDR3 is TGTGCCAGCCTAACAACCACCGTCCAAGAGACCCAGTACTTC. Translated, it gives CASLTTTVQETQYF.

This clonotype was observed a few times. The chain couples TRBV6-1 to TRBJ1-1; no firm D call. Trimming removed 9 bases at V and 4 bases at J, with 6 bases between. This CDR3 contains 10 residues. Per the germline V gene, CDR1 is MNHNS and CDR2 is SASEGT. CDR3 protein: CASFLTEAFF. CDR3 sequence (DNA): TGTGCCAGTTTCCTCACTGAAGCTTTCTTT.

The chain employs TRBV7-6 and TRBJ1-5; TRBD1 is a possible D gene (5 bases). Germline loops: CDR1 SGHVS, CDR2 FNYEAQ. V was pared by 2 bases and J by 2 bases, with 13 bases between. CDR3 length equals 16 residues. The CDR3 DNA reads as TGTGCCAGCAGCTTAAGGGCAGGGAGTGGCAATCAGCCCCAGCATTTT. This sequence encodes CASSLRAGSGNQPQHF.

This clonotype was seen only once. The CDR3 here is CASSIDWGNTIYF. The CDR3 region has the DNA TGTGCCAGTAGTATAGACTGGGGAAACACCATATATTTT. The chain recombines TRBV19 with TRBJ1-3; D is undetermined. This CDR3 has 13 amino acids. CDR1 is LNHDA, CDR2 SQIVND, per germline (reference sequence). Trimming took off 0 bases at V and 4 bases at J, with 4 bases between the two ends.

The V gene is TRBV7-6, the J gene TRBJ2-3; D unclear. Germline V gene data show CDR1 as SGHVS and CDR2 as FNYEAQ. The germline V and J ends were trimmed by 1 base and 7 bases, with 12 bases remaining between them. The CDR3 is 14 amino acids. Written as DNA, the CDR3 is TGTGCCAGCAGCTTAGTCCGAGGCCATAATACGCAGTATTTT. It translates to CASSLVRGHNTQYF.

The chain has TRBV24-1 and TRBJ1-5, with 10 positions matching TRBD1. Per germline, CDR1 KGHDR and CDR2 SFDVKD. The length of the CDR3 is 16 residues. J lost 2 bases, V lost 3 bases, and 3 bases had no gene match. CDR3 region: CATSDPGQGGNQPQHF. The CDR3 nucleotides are TGTGCCACCAGTGATCCAGGACAGGGGGGCAATCAGCCCCAGCATTTT.

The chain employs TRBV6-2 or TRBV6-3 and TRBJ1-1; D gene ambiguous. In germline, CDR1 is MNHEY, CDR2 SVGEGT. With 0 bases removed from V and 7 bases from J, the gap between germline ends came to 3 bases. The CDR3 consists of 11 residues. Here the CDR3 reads CASSYSIEAFF. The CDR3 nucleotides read TGTGCCAGCAGTTACTCGATTGAAGCTTTCTTT.

CDR3 bases: TGCAGTCATGGTGCAGGGCGCAATGAGCAGTTCTTC. It codes for CSHGAGRNEQFF. The rearrangement links TRBV20-1 to TRBJ2-1, with TRBD1 as a possible D gene (5 bases). CDR3 length equals 12 residues. V gave up 8 bases and J gave up 6 bases, with 14 bases separating them. Germline CDR1 DFQATT, CDR2 SNEGSKA (reference sequence).

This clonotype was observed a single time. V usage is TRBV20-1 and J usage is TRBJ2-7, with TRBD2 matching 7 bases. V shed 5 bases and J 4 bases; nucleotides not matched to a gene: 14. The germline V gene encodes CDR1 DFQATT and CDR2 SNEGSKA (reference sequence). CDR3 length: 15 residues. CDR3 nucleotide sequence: TGCAGTGCTTACCATCGCGGGGAGGGCCGGTACGAGCAGTACTTC. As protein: CSAYHRGEGRYEQYF.

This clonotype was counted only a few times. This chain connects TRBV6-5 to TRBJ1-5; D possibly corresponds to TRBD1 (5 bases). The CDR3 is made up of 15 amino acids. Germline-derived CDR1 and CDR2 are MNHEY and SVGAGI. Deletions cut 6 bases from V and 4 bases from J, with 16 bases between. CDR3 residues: CASRYGGGRNQPQHF. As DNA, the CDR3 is TGTGCCAGCAGATACGGCGGGGGTCGAAATCAGCCCCAGCATTTT.

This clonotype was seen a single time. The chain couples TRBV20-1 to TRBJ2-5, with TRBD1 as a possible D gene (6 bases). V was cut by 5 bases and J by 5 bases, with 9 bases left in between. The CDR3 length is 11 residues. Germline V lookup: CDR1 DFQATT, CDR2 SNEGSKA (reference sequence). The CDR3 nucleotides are TGCAGTGCTGGGGGCCCGGAGACCCAGTACTTC. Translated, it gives CSAGGPETQYF.

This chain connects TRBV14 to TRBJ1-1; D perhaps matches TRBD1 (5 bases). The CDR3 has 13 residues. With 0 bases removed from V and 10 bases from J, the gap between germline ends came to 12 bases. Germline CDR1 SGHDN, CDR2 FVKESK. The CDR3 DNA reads TGTGCCAGCAGCCAAGATCTTGACAGTAGAGCTTTCTTT. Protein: CASSQDLDSRAFF.

This CDR3 reads CASSSRGGAPLYEQYF. CDR3 DNA sequence: TGCGCCAGCAGCTCCCGGGGCGGGGCCCCCCTCTACGAGCAGTACTTC. V and J are TRBV5-1 and TRBJ2-7; D may be TRBD2 (6 bases). Germline CDR1 and CDR2: SGHRS and YFSETQ. Trimming left V 3 bases short and J 3 bases short, with 19 bases between. The CDR3 extends over 16 amino acids.

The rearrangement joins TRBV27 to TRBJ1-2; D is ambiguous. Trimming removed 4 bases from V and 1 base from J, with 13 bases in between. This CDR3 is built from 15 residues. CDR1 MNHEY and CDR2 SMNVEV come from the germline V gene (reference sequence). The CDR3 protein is CASSSRRSYNYGYTF. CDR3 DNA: TGTGCCAGCAGTTCCCGGCGTAGCTATAACTATGGCTACACCTTC.

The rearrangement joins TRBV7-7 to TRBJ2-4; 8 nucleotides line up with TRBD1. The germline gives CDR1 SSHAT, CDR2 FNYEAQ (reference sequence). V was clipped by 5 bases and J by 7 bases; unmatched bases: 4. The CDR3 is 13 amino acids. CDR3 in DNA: TGTGCCAGCAGCGAAGACAGGGGTAACATTCAGTACTTC. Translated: CASSEDRGNIQYF.

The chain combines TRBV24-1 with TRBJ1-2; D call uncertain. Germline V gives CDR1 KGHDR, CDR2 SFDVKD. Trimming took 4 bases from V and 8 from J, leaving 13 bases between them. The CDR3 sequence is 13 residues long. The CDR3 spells CATSEPTTGGYTF. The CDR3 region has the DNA TGTGCCACCAGTGAACCGACTACCGGCGGCTACACCTTC.

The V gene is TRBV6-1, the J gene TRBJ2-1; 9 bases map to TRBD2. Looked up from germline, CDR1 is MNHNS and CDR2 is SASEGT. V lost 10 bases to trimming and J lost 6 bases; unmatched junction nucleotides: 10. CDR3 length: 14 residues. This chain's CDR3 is CATSGVAGANEQFF. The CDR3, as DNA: TGTGCCACCTCGGGCGTAGCGGGAGCCAATGAGCAGTTCTTC.

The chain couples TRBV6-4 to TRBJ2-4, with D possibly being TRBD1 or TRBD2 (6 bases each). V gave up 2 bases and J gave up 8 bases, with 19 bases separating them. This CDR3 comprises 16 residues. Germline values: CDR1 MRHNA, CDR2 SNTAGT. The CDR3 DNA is TGTGCCAGCAGTGACCCACGGGGGCCCCGGAGGGACATTCAGTACTTC. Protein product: CASSDPRGPRRDIQYF.

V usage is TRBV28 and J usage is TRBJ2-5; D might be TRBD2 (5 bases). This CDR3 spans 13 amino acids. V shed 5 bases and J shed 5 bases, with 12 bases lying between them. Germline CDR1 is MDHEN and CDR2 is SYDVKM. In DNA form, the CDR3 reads TGTGCCAGCAGTCCACCTAGCTGGGAGACCCAGTACTTC. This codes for CASSPPSWETQYF.

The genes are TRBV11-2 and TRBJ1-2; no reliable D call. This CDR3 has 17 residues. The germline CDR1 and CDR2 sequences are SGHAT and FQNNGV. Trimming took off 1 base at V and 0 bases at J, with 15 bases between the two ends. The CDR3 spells CASSLVSGLNANYGYTF. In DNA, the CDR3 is TGTGCCAGCAGCTTAGTGTCAGGCCTTAACGCTAACTATGGCTACACCTTC.

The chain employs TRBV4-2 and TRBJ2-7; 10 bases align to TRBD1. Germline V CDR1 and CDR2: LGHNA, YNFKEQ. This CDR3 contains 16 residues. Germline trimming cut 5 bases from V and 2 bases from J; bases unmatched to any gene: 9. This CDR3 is CASSSLGGTGAYEQYF. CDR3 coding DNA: TGTGCCAGCAGCTCATTAGGGGGGACAGGGGCCTACGAGCAGTACTTC.